The source of this T cell receptor (beta chain) is a study of shared T cell receptors in the human thymus (dated by TCRdb to the early 2020s). Study-wide context: The study examined how the human thymus generates shared, self-reactive T-cell receptor alpha chains.

The library came from the immunoSEQ multiplex PCR assay. As stored in TCRdb, this immuneACCESS dataset retains in-frame rearrangements with V and J assigned. A fraction of the clones does not appear; measured against another copy, unresolved V genes explain less than half of the discrepancy, and the remainder lacks a known reason. The sample table shows about 660,000 clones, and around 89% are seen once. Approximately 0.01% of the sample comes from the top ten. With respect to this clone: The antigen it binds to is not known. The record has no base qualities; no much larger clone is one base away.

Reading the germline V gene gives CDR1 MNHEY and CDR2 SVGAGI. V loses 0 bases of germline sequence and J loses 7 bases, and the interval between the two ends is 12 bases. Reading from cysteine to phenylalanine, the CDR3 counts 14 amino acids. The retained sequence is limited to the CDR3, 42 bases, with the frame set at the first base. A further study also used this sample, focusing on human thymus T cells. The second study's authors report: Donors were immunologically healthy infants undergoing open corrective cardiac surgery for congenital heart defects in Finland. The thymus tissue came from surgical resects taken out during corrective cardiac surgery. Both the thymic and the peripheral blood repertoires appeared to show biased V and J gene segment usage. The related research found that thymic TCR repertoires overlapped highly between unrelated individuals. The study characterized TCR alpha and beta repertoires from seven to nine infant thymus samples and a few related peripheral blood samples. Donor ages ranging from about 7 to 250 days were recorded, and five to seven male and a couple of female infants were included in the cohort. After being mechanically released from the tissue, thymocytes were kept at -70 degrees C in pellets of roughly 10-30 million cells. A QIAsymphony instrument was used to extract genomic DNA from the frozen cell pellets. TCRB and TCRAD loci were amplified from a standardized quantity of quality-controlled genomic DNA using the immunoSEQ multiplex PCR assay. Amplicons spanned the V(D)J region at a length sufficient to cover the CDR3 and identify V and J genes. The amplicons were sequenced on an Illumina platform via the commercial immunoSEQ service. Primer bias and sequencing errors were corrected using previously described methods, and TCRAD and TCRB definitions followed the IMGT database. Repertoires were analysed with immunoSEQ Analyzer 3.0 and VDJTools, covering basic statistics, V/J segment usage, diversity estimates, rarefaction and pairwise overlap. To estimate diversity, the Chao1, ChaoE, Efron-Thisted, Shannon and inverse Simpson indices were applied, and diversity was also estimated on datasets down-sampled to the smallest sample. For repertoire overlap, CDR3 nucleotide sequence, V gene and J gene had to match strictly, and clustering was done by Jaccard-based multidimensional scaling. Thymus samples yielded on average about 810,000 unique TCRB clonotypes, compared with roughly 76,000 from blood samples.

This sequence uses TRBV6-5 and TRBJ2-5; the D gene cannot be named for sure. This clonotype was obtained from a boy under two years old with a congenital heart defect. Donor details come from another sample of the same person, matched by shared clones. The sample was thymocytes. The CDR3 protein is CASSYSMAPGTQYF. The bases read TGTGCCAGCAGTTACTCGATGGCCCCGGGGACCCAGTACTTC.